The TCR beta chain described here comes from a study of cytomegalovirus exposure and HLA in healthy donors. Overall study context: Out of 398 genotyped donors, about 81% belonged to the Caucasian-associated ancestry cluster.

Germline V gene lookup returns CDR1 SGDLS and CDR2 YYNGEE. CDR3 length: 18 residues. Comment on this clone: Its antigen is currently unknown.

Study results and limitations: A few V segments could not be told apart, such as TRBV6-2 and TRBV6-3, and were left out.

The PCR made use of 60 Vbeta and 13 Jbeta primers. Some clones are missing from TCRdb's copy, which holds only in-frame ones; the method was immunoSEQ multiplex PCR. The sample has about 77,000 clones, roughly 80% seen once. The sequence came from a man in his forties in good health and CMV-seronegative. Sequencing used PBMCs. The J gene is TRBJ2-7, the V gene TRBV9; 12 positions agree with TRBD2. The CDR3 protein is CAPANFLAGGPSGQEQYF. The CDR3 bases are TGTGCTCCAGCCAACTTCCTAGCGGGAGGGCCGAGCGGGCAGGAGCAGTACTTC. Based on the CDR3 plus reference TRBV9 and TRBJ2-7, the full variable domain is DSGVTQTPKHLITATGQRVTLRCSPRSGDLSVYWYQQSLDQGLQFLIQYYNGEERAKGNILERFSAQQFPDLHSELNLSSLELGDSALYFCAPANFLAGGPSGQEQYFGPGTRLTVT.